This TCR beta chain emerged from a study of shared clonotypes between healthy human individuals. Study results and caveats: Incomplete sequencing of sorted subsets was indicated by rarefaction despite large depth.

Trimming took off 3 bases at V and 4 bases at J, with 9 bases between the two ends. Germline V gene lookup returns CDR1 LNHNV and CDR2 YYDKDF (reference sequence). The CDR3 is 14 amino acids. DNA at around 200 ng, 30,000 or so T cell genomes, went into sorted-subset replicate PCRs. The table came from immunoSEQ multiplex PCR; TCRdb's copy has only in-frame clones and leaves some out. This table holds 2 million to 2.5 million clones, more than 85% found once. A remark on this clone: What it binds is not known.

Sequenced sample: naive CD4+ T cells from PBMCs. The subset here: CD45RA+ positively selected. The clonotype was recovered from a man aged 18 to 29 in good health. Some clones in this sample may be carry-over from other donors' samples. This sequence joins TRBV15 and TRBJ2-2, with a possible D match to TRBD1 (6 bases). CDR3 nucleotide sequence: TGTGCCACCAGCAGGGACAGTGGCACCGGGGAGCTGTTTTTT. It encodes CATSRDSGTGELFF.